This entry lists 7 T cell receptor beta chains sequenced from one sample in a study of blood T cells in healthy people across ages (dated by TCRdb to 2014 to 2015). Library creation used 5' RACE. Sequencing was carried out with an Illumina HiSeq 2500. A second PCR of roughly 6 to 11 cycles was performed with a sample-barcoded 5' primer and a J-beta primer mix. TCRdb trimmed public reads at Q25 via fastp, called clones via MiXCR and kept in-frame beta chains. Records with the same CDR3 protein are collapsed into one entry carrying the most frequent genes and DNA. This sample holds roughly 680,000 distinct CDR3 sequences; 45% to 50% were observed only once. The top ten clones comprise 30% to 35% of the sample. What was sequenced was blood. These receptor sequences come from a woman aged 60 to 75 in good health.

V and J are TRBV27 and TRBJ2-1, with 9 positions matching TRBD1. Losses at the gene ends were 5 bases for V and 6 bases for J; bases not matched to a gene: 11. This CDR3 contains 16 residues. CDR1 is MNHEY and CDR2 is SMNVEV in the germline V gene (reference sequence). This chain's CDR3 is CASSHPRQGGFNEQFF. CDR3 nucleotides: TGTGCCAGCAGTCACCCCCGACAGGGGGGATTCAATGAGCAGTTCTTC.

This chain uses TRBV7-9 with TRBJ1-1; D is unresolved. V shed 11 bases and J shed 5 bases, with 21 bases lying between them. The CDR3 runs to 14 residues. The germline gives CDR1 SEHNR, CDR2 FQNEAQ (reference sequence). This CDR3 is CAAVGVWEGTEAFF. For the CDR3, the DNA is TGTGCCGCCGTCGGGGTCTGGGAAGGGACTGAAGCTTTCTTT.

The CDR3 nucleotides read TGTGCCAGCAGCTCTGTAACTAGCGGGAGTTGGTACTTC. Translating it yields CASSSVTSGSWYF. The V call is TRBV7-9, the J call TRBJ2-5; 11 bases map to TRBD2. This CDR3 spans 13 amino acids. Trimming took 4 bases from V and 13 from J; bases not matched to a gene: 8. CDR1 is SEHNR and CDR2 is FQNEAQ in the germline V gene (reference sequence).

This clonotype was seen a single time. The chain recombines TRBV6-2 or TRBV6-3 with TRBJ2-1; 7 positions agree with TRBD1. Trimming removed 2 bases from V and 13 bases from J; junction bases left unmatched: 20. The V gene's germline CDR1 is MNHEY and CDR2 SVGEGT. The CDR3 covers 17 residues. The CDR3, as DNA: TGTGCCAGCAGTTACACCCTAGGGTCAGGGGGTAACCCAAAACAGTTCTTC. It codes for CASSYTLGSGGNPKQFF.

The chain carries TRBV5-1 and TRBJ2-7; 7 bases are shared with TRBD1. The CDR3 covers 14 residues. Germline loops: CDR1 SGHRS, CDR2 YFSETQ. V shed 6 bases, J shed 2 bases, and the junction held 8 bases outside the gene matches. The CDR3 nucleotides are TGCGCCAGCATGCTCGGGACAGCGACCTACGAGCAGTACTTC. It codes for CASMLGTATYEQYF. The full variable domain, rest sourced from reference TRBV5-1 and TRBJ2-7, is KAGVTQTPRYLIKTRGQQVTLSCSPISGHRSVSWYQQTPGQGLQFLFEYFSETQRNKGNFPGRFSGRQFSNSRSEMNVSTLELGDSALYLCASMLGTATYEQYFGPGTRLTVT.

The chain carries TRBV27 and TRBJ2-7; 8 nucleotides agree with TRBD1. The CDR3 loop spans 14 amino acids. Trimming at V came to 0 bases and at J to 4 bases, leaving 2 bases not matched to a gene. CDR1 is MNHEY and CDR2 is SMNVEV in the germline V gene (reference sequence). The CDR3 is CASSLSDRVYEQYF. The CDR3 nucleotides are TGTGCCAGCAGTTTATCGGACAGGGTTTACGAGCAGTACTTC.

The chain employs TRBV7-2 and TRBJ2-7, with TRBD2 identical over 10 bases. CDR3 length: 15 residues. Germline trimming cut 4 bases from V and 4 bases from J; bases unmatched to any gene: 7. Germline V lookup: CDR1 SGHTA, CDR2 FQGNSA. CDR3 DNA sequence: TGTGCCAGCAGCTCACAAAGCGGGAGGGAATACGAGCAGTACTTC. This gives the protein CASSSQSGREYEQYF.